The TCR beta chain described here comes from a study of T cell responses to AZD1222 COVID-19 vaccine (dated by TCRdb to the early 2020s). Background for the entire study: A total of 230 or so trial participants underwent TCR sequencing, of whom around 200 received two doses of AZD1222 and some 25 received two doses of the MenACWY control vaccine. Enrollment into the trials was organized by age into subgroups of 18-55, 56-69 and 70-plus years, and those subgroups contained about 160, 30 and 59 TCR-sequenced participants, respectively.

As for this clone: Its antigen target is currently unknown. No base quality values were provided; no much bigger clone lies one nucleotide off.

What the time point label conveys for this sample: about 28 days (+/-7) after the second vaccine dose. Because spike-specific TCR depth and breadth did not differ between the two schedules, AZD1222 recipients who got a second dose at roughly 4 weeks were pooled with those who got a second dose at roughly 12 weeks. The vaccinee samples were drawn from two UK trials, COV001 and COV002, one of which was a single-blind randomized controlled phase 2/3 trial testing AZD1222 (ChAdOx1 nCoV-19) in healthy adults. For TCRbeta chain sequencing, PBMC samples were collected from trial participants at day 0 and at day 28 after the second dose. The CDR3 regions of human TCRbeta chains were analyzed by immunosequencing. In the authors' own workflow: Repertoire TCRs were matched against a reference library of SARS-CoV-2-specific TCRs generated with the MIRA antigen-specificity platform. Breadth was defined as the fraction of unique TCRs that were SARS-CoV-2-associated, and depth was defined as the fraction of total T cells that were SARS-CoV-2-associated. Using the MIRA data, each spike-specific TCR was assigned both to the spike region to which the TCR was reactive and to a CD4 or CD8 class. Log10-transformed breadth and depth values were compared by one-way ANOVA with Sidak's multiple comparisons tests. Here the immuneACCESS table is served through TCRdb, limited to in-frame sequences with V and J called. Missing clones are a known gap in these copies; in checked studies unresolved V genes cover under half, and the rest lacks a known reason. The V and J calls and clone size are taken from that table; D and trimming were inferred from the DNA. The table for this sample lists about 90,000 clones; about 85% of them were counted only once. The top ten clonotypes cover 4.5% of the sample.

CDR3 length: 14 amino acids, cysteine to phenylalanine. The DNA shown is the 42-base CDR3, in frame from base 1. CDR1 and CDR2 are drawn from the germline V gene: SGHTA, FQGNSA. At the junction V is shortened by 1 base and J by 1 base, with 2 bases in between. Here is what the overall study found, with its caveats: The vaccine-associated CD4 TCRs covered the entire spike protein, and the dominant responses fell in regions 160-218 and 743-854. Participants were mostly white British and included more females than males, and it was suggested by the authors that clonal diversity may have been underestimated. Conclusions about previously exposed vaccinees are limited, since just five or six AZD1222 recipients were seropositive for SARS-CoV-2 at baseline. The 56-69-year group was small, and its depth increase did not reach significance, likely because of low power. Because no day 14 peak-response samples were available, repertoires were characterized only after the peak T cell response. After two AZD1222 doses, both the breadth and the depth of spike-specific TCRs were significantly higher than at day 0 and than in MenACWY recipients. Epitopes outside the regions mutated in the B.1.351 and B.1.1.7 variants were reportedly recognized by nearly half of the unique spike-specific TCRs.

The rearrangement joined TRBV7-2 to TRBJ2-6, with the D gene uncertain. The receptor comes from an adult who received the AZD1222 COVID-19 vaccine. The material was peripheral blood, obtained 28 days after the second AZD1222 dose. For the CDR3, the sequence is CASSLESGANVLTF. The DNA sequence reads TGTGCCAGCAGCTTAGAGTCTGGGGCCAACGTCCTGACTTTC.